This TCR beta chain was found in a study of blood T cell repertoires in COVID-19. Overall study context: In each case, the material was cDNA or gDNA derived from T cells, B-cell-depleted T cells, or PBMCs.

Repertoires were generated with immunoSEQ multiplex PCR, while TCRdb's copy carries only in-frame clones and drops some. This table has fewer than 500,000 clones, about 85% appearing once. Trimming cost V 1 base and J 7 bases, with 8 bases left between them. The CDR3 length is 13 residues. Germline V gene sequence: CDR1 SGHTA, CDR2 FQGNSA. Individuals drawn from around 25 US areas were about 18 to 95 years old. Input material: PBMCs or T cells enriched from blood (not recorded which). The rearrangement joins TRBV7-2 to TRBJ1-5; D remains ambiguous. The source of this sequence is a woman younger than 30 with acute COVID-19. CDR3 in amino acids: CASSLDPRQPQHF. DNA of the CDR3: TGTGCCAGCAGCTTAGACCCGAGGCAGCCCCAGCATTTT.